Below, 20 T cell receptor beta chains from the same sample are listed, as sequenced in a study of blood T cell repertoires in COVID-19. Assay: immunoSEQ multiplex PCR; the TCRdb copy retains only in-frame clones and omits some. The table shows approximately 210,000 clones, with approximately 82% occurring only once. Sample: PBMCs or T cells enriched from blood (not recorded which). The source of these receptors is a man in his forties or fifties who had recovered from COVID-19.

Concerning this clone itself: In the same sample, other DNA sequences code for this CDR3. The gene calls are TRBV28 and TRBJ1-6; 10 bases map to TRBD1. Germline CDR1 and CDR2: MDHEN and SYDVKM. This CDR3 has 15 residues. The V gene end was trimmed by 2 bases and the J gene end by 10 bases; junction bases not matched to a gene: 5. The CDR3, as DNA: TGTGCCAGCAGTTTAGGCGGACAGGGGGACTCACCCCTCCACTTT. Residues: CASSLGGQGDSPLHF.

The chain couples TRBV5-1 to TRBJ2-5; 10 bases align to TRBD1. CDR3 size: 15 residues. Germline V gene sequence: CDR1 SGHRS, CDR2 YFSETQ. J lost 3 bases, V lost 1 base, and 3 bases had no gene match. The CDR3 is CASSLKGTGEETQYF. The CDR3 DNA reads TGCGCCAGCAGCTTGAAGGGGACAGGGGAAGAGACCCAGTACTTC.

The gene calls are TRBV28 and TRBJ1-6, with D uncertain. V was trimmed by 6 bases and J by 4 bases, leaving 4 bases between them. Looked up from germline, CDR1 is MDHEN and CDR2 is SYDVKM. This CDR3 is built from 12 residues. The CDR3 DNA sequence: TGTGCCAGCAGACTTTATAATTCACCCCTCCACTTT. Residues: CASRLYNSPLHF.

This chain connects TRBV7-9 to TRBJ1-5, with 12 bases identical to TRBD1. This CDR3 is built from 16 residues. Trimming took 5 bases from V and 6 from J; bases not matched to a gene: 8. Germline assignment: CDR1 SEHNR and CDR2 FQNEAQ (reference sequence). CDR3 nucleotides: TGTGCCAGCAGCCCCGCGGGACAGGGGGCTTCTCAGCCCCAGCATTTT. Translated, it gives CASSPAGQGASQPQHF.

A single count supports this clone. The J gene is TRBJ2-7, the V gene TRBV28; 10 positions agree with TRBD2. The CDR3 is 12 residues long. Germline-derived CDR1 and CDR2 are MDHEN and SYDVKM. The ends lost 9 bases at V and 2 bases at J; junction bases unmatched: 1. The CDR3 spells CASGLAAYEQYF. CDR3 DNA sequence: TGTGCCAGTGGACTAGCGGCCTACGAGCAGTACTTC.

In DNA form, the CDR3 reads TGCGCCAGCAGCCAAGCGGCGGGGCGGTATGGCTACACCTTC. Amino acid sequence: CASSQAAGRYGYTF. The chain has TRBV4-3 and TRBJ1-2, with D possibly matching TRBD1 (5 bases). The V gene lost 1 base and the J gene lost 5 bases, with 11 bases spanning the gap. This CDR3 has 14 residues. Per germline, CDR1 LGHNA and CDR2 YSLEER.

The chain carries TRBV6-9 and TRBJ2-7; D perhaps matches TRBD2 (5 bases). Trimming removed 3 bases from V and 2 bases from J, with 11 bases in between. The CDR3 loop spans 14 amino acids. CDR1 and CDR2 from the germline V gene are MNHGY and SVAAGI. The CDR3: CASSYGDYPYEQYF. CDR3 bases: TGTGCCAGCAGTTACGGGGATTACCCCTACGAGCAGTACTTC.

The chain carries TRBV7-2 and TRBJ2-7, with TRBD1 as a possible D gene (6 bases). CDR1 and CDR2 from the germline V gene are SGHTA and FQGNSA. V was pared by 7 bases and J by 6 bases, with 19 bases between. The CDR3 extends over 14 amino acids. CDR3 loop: CASNKGGSLGEQYF. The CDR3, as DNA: TGTGCCAGCAATAAAGGGGGAAGTTTAGGCGAGCAGTACTTC.

The CDR3 spells CAMSPAGGTGELFF. DNA of the CDR3: TGTGCCATGAGCCCAGCGGGGGGCACCGGGGAGCTGTTTTTT. This chain links TRBV10-3 with TRBJ2-2; 9 nucleotides agree with TRBD2. Germline V CDR1 and CDR2: ENHRY, SYGVKD. This CDR3 has 14 amino acids. Trimming removed 9 bases from V and 4 bases from J; junction bases left unmatched: 6.

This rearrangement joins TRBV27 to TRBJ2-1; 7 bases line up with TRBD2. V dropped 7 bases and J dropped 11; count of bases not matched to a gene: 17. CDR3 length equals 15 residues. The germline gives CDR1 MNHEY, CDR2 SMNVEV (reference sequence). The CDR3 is CASKELGGGPGKQFF. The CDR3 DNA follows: TGTGCCAGCAAGGAATTGGGCGGGGGTCCGGGGAAGCAGTTCTTC.

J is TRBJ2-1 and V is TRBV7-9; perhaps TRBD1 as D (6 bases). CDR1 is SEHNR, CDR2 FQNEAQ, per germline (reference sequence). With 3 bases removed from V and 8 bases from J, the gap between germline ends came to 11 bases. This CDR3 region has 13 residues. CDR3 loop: CASSFGRGDEQFF. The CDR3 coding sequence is TGTGCCAGCAGCTTCGGCAGGGGCGATGAGCAGTTCTTC.

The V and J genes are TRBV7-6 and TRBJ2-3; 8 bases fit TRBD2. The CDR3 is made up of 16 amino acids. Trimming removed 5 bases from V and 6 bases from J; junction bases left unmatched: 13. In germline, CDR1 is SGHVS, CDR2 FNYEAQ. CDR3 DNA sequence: TGTGCCAGCAGCCACAATCGGGGGGGCTTCCCCGATACGCAGTATTTT. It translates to CASSHNRGGFPDTQYF.

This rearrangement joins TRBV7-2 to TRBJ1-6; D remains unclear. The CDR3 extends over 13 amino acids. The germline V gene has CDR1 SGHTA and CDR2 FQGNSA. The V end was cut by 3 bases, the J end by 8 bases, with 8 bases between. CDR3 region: CASSFAGYSPLHF. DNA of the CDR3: TGTGCCAGCAGCTTCGCGGGGTATTCACCCCTCCACTTT.

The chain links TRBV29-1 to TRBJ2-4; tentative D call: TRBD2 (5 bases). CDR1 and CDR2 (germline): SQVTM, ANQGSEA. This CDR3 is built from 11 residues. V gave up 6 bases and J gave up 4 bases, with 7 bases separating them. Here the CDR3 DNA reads TGCAGCGTCCCGGGAAAAAACATTCAGTACTTC. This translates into CSVPGKNIQYF.

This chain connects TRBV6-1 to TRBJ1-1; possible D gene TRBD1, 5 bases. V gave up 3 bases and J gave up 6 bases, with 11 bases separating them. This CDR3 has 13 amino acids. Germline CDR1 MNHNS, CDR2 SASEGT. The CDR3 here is CASSDRVNAEAFF. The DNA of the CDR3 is TGTGCCAGCAGTGACAGGGTAAACGCTGAAGCTTTCTTT.

CDR3 nucleotide sequence: TGTGCCGCCGGACTAGCGGGAGGACGGACCGGGGAGCTGTTTTTT. Encoded protein: CAAGLAGGRTGELFF. V gene TRBV10-3 combines with J gene TRBJ2-2, with 14 nucleotides matching TRBD2. This CDR3 contains 15 residues. With V trimmed by 11 bases and J by 5 bases, 7 bases remained unmatched. CDR1 and CDR2 from the germline V gene are ENHRY and SYGVKD.

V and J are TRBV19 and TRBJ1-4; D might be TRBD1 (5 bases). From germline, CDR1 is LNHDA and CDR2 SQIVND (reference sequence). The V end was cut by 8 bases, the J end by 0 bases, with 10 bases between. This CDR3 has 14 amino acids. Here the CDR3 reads CASRGLATNEKLFF. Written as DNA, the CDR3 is TGTGCCAGTCGGGGACTGGCAACTAATGAAAAACTGTTTTTT.

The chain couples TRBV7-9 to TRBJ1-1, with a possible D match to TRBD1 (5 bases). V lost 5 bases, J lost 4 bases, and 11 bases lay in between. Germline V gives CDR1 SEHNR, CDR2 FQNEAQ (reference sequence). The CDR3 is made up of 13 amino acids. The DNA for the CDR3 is TGTGCCAGCAGCGCCACCGGGGGCACTGAAGCTTTCTTT. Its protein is CASSATGGTEAFF.

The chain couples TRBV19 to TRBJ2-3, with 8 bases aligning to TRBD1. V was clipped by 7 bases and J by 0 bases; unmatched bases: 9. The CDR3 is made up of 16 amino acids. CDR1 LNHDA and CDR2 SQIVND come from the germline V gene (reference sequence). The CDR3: CASTPTTGASTDTQYF. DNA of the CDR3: TGTGCCAGTACTCCGACGACAGGGGCGAGCACAGATACGCAGTATTTT.

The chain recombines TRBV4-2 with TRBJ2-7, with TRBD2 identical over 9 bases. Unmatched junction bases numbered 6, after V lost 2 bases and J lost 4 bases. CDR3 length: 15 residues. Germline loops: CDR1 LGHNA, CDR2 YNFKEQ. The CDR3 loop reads CASSQTGTSPYEQYF. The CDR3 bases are TGTGCCAGCAGCCAAACCGGGACTAGCCCGTACGAGCAGTACTTC.